This TCR beta chain was recorded in a study of blood T cells in healthy people across ages. Primers used in a second PCR of about 6 to 12 cycles were a sample-barcoded 5' primer and a J-beta primer mix. TCRdb passed the 5' RACE reads through MiXCR, listing each CDR3 protein once. The repertoire consists of about 830,000 distinct CDR3 sequences, with approximately 65% occurring once and the leading ten covering roughly 25%. This CDR3 is built from 13 residues. V was shortened by 3 bases and J by 4 bases, with 10 bases between the two germline ends. In germline, CDR1 is MDHEN, CDR2 SYDVKM. Sequencing used blood. The receptor's source is a man in his thirties or forties in good health. The rearrangement uses TRBV28 and TRBJ2-7; D could derive from TRBD1 or TRBD2 (7 bases each). The CDR3 nucleotides read TGTGCCAGCAGTTTCAGGGGGGGATACGAGCAGTACTTC. As protein: CASSFRGGYEQYF.